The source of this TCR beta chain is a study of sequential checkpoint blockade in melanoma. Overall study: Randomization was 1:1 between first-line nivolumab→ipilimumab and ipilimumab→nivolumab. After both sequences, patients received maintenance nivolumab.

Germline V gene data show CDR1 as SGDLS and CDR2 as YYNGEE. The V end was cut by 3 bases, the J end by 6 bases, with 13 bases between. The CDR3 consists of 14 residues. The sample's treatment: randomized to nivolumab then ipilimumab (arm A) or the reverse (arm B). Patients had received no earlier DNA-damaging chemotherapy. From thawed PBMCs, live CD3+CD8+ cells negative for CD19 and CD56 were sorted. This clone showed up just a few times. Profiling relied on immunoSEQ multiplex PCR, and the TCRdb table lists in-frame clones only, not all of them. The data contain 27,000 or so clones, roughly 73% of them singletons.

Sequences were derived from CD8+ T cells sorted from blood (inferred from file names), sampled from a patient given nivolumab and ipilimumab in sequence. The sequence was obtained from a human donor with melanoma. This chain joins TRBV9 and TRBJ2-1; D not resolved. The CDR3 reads CASSGQRPSNEQFF. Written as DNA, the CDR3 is TGTGCCAGCAGCGGCCAGCGACCGAGCAATGAGCAGTTCTTC.